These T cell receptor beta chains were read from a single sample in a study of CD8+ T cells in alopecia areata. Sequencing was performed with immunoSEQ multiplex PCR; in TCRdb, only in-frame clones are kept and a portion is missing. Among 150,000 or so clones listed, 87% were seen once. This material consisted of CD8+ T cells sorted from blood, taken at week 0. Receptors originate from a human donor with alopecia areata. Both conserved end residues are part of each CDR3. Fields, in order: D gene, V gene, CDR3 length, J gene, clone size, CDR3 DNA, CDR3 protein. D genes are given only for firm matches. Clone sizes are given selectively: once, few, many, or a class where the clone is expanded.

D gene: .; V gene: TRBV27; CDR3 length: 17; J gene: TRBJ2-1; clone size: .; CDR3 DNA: TGTGCCAGCAGTTCATCGGCCACTTCCCAAGATTGGAATGAGCAGTTCTTC; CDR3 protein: CASSSSATSQDWNEQFF
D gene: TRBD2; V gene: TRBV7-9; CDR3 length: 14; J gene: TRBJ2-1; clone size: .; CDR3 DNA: TGTGCCAGCAGCTTAAGCGGGAGAGGGAATGAGCAGTTCTTC; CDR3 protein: CASSLSGRGNEQFF
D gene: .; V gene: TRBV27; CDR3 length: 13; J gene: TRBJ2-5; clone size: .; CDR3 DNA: TGTGCCAGCAGTTTAGGCGCTACGGAGACCCAGTACTTC; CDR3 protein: CASSLGATETQYF
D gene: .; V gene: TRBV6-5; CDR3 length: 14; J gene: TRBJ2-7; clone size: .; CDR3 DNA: TGTGCCAGCAGTTACTCAGGGGATTCCTACGAGCAGTACTTC; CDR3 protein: CASSYSGDSYEQYF
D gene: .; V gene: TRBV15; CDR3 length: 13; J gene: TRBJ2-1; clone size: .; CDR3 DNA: TGTGCCACCAGCGGGGGACCTCTCAATGAGCAGTTCTTC; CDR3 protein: CATSGGPLNEQFF
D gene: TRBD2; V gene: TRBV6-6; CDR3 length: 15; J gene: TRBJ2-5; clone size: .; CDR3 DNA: TGTGCCAGCAGTTACGCAGCGGGGGTCCAAGAGACCCAGTACTTC; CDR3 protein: CASSYAAGVQETQYF
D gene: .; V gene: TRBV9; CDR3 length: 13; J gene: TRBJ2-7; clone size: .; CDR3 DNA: TGTGCCAGCAGCATAGGGGGGACCTACGAGCAGTACTTC; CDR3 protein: CASSIGGTYEQYF
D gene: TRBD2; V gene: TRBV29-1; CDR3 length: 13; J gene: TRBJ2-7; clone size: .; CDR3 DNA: TGCAGCGTTGAAGTAGGGACTACGTACGAGCAGTACTTC; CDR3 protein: CSVEVGTTYEQYF
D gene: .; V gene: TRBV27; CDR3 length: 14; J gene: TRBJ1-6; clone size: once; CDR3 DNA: TGTGCCAGCGGCCCTTGGGAGGGGAGCTCACCCCTCCACTTT; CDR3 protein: CASGPWEGSSPLHF
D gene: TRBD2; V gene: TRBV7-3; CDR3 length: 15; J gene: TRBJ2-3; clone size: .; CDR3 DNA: TGTGCCAGCAGCGCCGGGACTAGCGTATCAGATACGCAGTATTTT; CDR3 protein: CASSAGTSVSDTQYF
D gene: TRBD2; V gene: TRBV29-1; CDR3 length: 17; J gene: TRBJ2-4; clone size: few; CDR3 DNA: TGCAGCGTTGAAGGTTATTATGGCGGGGGGACGAAAAACATTCAGTACTTC; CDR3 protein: CSVEGYYGGGTKNIQYF
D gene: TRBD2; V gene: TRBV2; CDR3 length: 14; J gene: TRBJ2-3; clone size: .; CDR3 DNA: TGTGCCAGCAGAGGGACTAGGGAGGGAGATACGCAGTATTTT; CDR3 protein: CASRGTREGDTQYF
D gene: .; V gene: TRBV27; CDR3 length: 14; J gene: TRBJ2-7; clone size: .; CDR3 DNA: TGTGCCAGCAGTTCCCCCCAGGACGGGGACGAGCAGTACTTC; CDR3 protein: CASSSPQDGDEQYF
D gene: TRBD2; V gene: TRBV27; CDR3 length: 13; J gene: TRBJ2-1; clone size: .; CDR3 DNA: TGTGCCAGCAGTAAACTAGCGGACAATGAGCAGTTCTTC; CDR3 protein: CASSKLADNEQFF
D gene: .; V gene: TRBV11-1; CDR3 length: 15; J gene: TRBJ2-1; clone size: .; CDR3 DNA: TGTGCCAGCAGCTTAGACAGGTCTGGGTACAATGAGCAGTTCTTC; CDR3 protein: CASSLDRSGYNEQFF
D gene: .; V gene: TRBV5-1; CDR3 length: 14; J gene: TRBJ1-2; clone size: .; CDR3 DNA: TGCGCCAGCAGCTTGGAGCAGGGTCGCGATGGCTACACCTTC; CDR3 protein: CASSLEQGRDGYTF
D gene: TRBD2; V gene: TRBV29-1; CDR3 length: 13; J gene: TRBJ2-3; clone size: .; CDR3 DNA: TGCAGCGTTGCGCGGGAGATTACAGATACGCAGTATTTT; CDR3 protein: CSVAREITDTQYF
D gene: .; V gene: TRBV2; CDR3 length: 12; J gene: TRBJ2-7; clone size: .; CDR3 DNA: TGTGCCAGTATGACGGGGGCCGGCGAGCAGTACTTC; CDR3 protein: CASMTGAGEQYF
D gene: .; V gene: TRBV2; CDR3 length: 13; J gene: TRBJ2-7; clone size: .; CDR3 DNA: TGTGCCAGCAGTGACGAAGGGGCCTACGAGCAGTACTTC; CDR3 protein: CASSDEGAYEQYF
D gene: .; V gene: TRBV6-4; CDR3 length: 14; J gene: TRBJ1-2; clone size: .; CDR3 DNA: TGTGCCAGCAGTGACACCAGCACTAACTATGGCTACACCTTC; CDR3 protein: CASSDTSTNYGYTF
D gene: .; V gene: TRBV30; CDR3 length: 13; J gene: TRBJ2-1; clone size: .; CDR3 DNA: TGTGCCTGGAGTTGGGGGTCTACGAACGAGCAGTTCTTC; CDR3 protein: CAWSWGSTNEQFF
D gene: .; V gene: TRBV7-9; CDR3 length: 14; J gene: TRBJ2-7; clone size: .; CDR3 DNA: TGTGCCAGCAGCCTAGGGGCAGCCCCCTACGAGCAGTACTTC; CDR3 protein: CASSLGAAPYEQYF
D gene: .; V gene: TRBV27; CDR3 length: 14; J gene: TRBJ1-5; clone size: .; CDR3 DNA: TGTGCCAGCGCCCGAGCCTCTAGCAATCAGCCCCAGCATTTT; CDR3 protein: CASARASSNQPQHF
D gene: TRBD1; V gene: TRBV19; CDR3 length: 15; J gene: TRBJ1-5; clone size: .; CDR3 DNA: TGTGCCAGTAGTATCTCGGGACAGGGGGATCAGCCCCAGCATTTT; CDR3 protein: CASSISGQGDQPQHF
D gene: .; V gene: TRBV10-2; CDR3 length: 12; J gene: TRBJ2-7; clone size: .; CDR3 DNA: TGCGCCAGCAGCCTAGACCCCTACGAGCAGTACTTC; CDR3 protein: CASSLDPYEQYF
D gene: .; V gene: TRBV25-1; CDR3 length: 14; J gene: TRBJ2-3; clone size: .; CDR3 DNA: TGTGCCAGCAGTGAATATTCCCTCACAGATACGCAGTATTTT; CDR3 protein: CASSEYSLTDTQYF
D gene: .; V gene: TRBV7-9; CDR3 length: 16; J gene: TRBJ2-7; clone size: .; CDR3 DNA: TGTGCCAGCAGCTCCGCTGCAAGTAGGGGAACCTACGAGCAGTACTTC; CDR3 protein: CASSSAASRGTYEQYF
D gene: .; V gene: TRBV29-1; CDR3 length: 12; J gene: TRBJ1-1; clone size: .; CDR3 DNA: TGCAGCGTGACCTTGAAGAACACTGAAGCTTTCTTT; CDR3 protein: CSVTLKNTEAFF
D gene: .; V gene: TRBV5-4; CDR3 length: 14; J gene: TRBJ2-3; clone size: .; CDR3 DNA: TGTGCCAGCAGCTTTTCCGGGTTCGCAGATACGCAGTATTTT; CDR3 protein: CASSFSGFADTQYF
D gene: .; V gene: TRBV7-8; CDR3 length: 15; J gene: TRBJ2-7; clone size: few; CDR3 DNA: TGTGCCAGCAGCTTAAACAGAGCCTCGGGCTACGAGCAGTACTTC; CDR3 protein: CASSLNRASGYEQYF
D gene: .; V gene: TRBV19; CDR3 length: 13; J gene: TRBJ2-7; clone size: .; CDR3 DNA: TGTGCCAGTAGTGCCAGAGTTGGCTACGAGCAGTACTTC; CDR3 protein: CASSARVGYEQYF
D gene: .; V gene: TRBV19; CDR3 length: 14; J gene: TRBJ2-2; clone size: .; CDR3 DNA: TGTGCCAGTAGTAAAGAACTGAACACCGGGGAGCTGTTTTTT; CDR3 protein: CASSKELNTGELFF
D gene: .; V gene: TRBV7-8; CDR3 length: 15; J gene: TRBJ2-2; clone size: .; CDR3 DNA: TGTGCCAGCAGCACCTGGACAGAGAACACCGGGGAGCTGTTTTTT; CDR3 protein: CASSTWTENTGELFF
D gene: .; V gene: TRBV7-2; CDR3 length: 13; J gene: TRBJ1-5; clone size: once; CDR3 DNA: TGTGCCAGCAGCTTAAAGGGCAATCAGCCCCAGCATTTT; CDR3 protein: CASSLKGNQPQHF
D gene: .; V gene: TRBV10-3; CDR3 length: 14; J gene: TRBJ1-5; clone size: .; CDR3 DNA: TGTGCCATCAGTGAGGGGGGGAGTAATCAGCCCCAGCATTTT; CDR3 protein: CAISEGGSNQPQHF
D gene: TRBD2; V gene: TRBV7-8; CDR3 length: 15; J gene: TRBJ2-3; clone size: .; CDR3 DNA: TGTGCCAGCAGCATCGGGACTATCGCGGCAGATACGCAGTATTTT; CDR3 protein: CASSIGTIAADTQYF
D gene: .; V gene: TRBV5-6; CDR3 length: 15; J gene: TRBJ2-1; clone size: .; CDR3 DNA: TGTGCCAGCAGTGAGGGGCAGGACTTCATCAATGAGCAGTTCTTC; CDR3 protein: CASSEGQDFINEQFF
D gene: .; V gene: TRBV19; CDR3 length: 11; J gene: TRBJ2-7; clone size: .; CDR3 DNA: TGTGCCAGTAGATCCGGCTACGAGCAGTACTTC; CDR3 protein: CASRSGYEQYF
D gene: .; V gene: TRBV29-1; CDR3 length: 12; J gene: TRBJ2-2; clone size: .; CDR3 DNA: TGCAGCGTTGACCAGCCGACCGGGGAGCTGTTTTTT; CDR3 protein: CSVDQPTGELFF
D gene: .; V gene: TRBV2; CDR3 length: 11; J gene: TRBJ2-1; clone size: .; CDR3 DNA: TGTGCCAGCAATTTATACAATGAGCAGTTCTTC; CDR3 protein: CASNLYNEQFF
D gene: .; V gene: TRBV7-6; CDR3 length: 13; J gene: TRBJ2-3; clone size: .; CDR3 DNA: TGTGCCACATCGCCGGGGCCAACAGATACGCAGTATTTT; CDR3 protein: CATSPGPTDTQYF
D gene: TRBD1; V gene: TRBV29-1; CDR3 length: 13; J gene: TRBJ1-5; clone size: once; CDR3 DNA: TGCAGCACACAGACAGGGACCAATCAGCCCCAGCATTTT; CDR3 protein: CSTQTGTNQPQHF
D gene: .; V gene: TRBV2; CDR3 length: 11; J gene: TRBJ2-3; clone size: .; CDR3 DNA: TGTGCCAGCAGTCAAGGTTATACGCAGTATTTT; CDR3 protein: CASSQGYTQYF
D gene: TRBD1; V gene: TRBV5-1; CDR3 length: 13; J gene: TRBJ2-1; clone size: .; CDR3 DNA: TGCGCCAGCAGCGGGGACAGAAACAATGAGCAGTTCTTC; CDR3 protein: CASSGDRNNEQFF
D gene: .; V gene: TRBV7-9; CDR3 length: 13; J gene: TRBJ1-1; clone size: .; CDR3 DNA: TGTGCCAGCAGCTCGGACCGGAACACTGAAGCTTTCTTT; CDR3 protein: CASSSDRNTEAFF
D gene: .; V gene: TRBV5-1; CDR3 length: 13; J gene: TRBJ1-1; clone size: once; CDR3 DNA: TGCGCCAGCAGCTTGACAGGGTGGGCTGAAGCTTTCTTT; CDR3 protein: CASSLTGWAEAFF
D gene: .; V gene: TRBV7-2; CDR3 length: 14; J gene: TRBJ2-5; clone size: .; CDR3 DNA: TGTGCCAGCAGCTTCCCCGGGACGGTAAAGACCCAGTACTTC; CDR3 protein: CASSFPGTVKTQYF
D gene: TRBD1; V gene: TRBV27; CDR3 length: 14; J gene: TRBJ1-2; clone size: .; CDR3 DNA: TGTGCCAGCAGACCAGGGGGATTTAACTATGGCTACACCTTC; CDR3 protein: CASRPGGFNYGYTF
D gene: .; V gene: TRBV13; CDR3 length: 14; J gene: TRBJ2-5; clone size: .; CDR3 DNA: TGCGCCAGCAGCGGTCGCGGGTTAGGGGAGACCCAGTACTTC; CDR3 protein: CASSGRGLGETQYF
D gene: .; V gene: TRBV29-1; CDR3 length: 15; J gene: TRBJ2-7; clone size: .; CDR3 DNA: TGCAGCGTTGTGTTAATGACAGCGGGCCCCTACGAGCAGTACTTC; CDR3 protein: CSVVLMTAGPYEQYF
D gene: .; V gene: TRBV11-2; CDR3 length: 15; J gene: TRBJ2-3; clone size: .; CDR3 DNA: TGTGCCAGCAGCTTCCGAGGGGGGGACCCAGATACGCAGTATTTT; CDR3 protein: CASSFRGGDPDTQYF
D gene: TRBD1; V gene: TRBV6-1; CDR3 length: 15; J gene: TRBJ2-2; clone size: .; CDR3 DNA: TGTGCCAGCAGTGTCCGGGACAGGGGGCGAGGGGAGCTGTTTTTT; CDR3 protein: CASSVRDRGRGELFF